This TCR beta chain is drawn from a study of T-cell memory formation after mild COVID-19. CDR1 LNHDA and CDR2 SQIVND come from the germline V gene (reference sequence). The CDR3 consists of 14 residues. V lost 3 bases and J 1 base, leaving 9 bases between the germline ends. A single record per CDR3 protein comes from TCRdb applying MiXCR to the 5' RACE reads. Here the sample spans over 500,000 distinct CDR3 sequences, 15% to 20% being singletons. The chain uses TRBV19 and TRBJ1-1, with a tentative D call TRBD1 (5 bases). The sequencing input was PBMCs or a T cell subset sorted from them (not recorded which). The TCR comes from an adult woman who had mild COVID-19 (a few samples of this study predate the infection). Cell type and time point are not known. For the CDR3, the DNA is TGTGCCAGTAGTATTGAGGGGACGAACACTGAAGCTTTCTTT. Translated: CASSIEGTNTEAFF.